The next 17 T cell receptor beta chains were all read from a single sample in a study of tumor-infiltrating lymphocytes in primary liver carcinoma. The authors took blood RNA from unsorted whole blood and also extracted germline DNA. cDNA specific to TCR beta was made from around 450 ng of total RNA, with a constant-region primer employed for priming. Researchers made the TCR beta libraries by running three nested multiplex PCR rounds with slightly modified ARM-PCR. TRBV1-TRBV30 forward primers paired with a C-beta reverse primer were used in the first two PCR rounds, which ran about 11 cycles each. One entry per CDR3 protein, called by TCRdb with MiXCR from the multiplex PCR reads. Of 310,000 or so distinct CDR3 sequences listed, around three fifths are singletons. Material: peripheral blood. These receptors were obtained from a woman younger than 45 with primary liver carcinoma and hepatitis B virus infection.

This clonotype was seen only once. This may stem from a read error, because a much larger clone lies one nucleotide away. The V call is TRBV12-3 or TRBV12-4, the J call TRBJ1-4; possible D gene TRBD1, 6 bases. The V end lost 1 base, the J end lost 4 bases, and 13 bases lay between the germline ends. The CDR3 has 16 residues. The chain's CDR3 is CASSLDRVGSNEKLFF. As DNA, the CDR3 is TGTGCCAGCAGTTTAGACAGGGTTGGAAGTAATGAAAAACTGTTTTTT.

With regard to this clonotype: An end of the junction does not agree with germline; a read error may underlie this. The chain joins TRBV4-3 to TRBJ2-3, with D perhaps TRBD1 or TRBD2 (5 bases each). This CDR3 is 17 amino acids long. Germline V CDR1 and CDR2: LGHNA, YSLEER. The CDR3 region is CASSQEWGLLVTNTQYF. CDR3 coding DNA: TGCGCCAGCAGCCAAGAGTGGGGGTTGCTAGTCACAAATACGCAGTATTTT.

Notes on this clonotype: As the CDR3 is not closed by the conserved phenylalanine or tryptophan, this likely results from a read error. Because the CDR3's place on the DNA is in doubt, the DNA is left out and the CDR3 is given as listed by TCRdb. J is TRBJ2-1 and V is TRBV6-5; the DNA was not compared with TRBD1, the D call given in the table. The CDR3 spans 14 amino acids, including both terminal residues. Germline V gene sequence: CDR1 MNHEY, CDR2 SVGAGI. This chain's CDR3 is CASSYLTGFDPLFL.

Many counts were recorded for this clonotype. The rearrangement uses TRBV4-1 and TRBJ2-7, with a tentative D call TRBD2 (5 bases). Germline-derived CDR1 and CDR2 are MGHRA and YSYEKL. Between the trimmed V and J ends, which lost 6 bases and 7 bases, there was a span of 13 bases. CDR3 length equals 12 residues. The DNA for the CDR3 is TGCGCCAGCAGTCAGCCCCGGGGTGAGCAGTACTTC. Translated, it gives CASSQPRGEQYF.

The chain has TRBV5-7 and TRBJ1-1; no clear D. TRBV5-7 is assigned to the ORF class and has an uncertain function. Trimming shortened V by 1 base and J by 4 bases, and 14 bases separated the two germline ends. The CDR3 is made up of 15 amino acids. The CDR3 spells CASSLLTRGGTEAFF. DNA for the CDR3: TGTGCCAGCAGCTTGTTGACCCGCGGTGGCACTGAAGCTTTCTTT.

With respect to this clonotype: Since a much larger clone is just one base distant, this may be a read error. The J gene is TRBJ1-1, the V gene TRBV29-1, with 8 bases aligning to TRBD1. The CDR3 totals 13 residues. Germline V gene lookup returns CDR1 SQVTM and CDR2 ANQGSEA. The DNA for the CDR3 is TGCGGCGTAAACAGGGGGGCAAGGACTGAAGCTTTCTTT. Translated: CGVNRGARTEAFF.

Comments on this clonotype: This may arise from a read error, as a much more abundant clone is one base away. The CDR3 spells CASNSGLTSYNEQFF. The CDR3 DNA is TGTGCCAGCAACTCCGGGCTGACGTCCTACAATGAGCAGTTCTTC. The rearrangement joins TRBV11-3 to TRBJ2-1; D is ambiguous. CDR3 size: 15 residues. The germline V and J ends were trimmed by 7 bases and 1 base, with 14 bases remaining between them. Germline CDR1 and CDR2: SGHNT and YENEEA. Combining the CDR3 with reference TRBV11-3 and TRBJ2-1 gives the whole variable domain EAGVVQSPRYKIIEKKQPVAFWCNPISGHNTLYWYLQNLGQGPELLIRYENEEAVDDSQLPKDRFSAERLKGVDSTLKIQPAELGDSAVYLCASNSGLTSYNEQFFGPGTRLTVL.

Points on this clonotype: An end of the junction differs from the germline gene, which may be a read error. The chain links TRBV11-2 to TRBJ2-6; 9 nucleotides match TRBD1. Germline V gene lookup returns CDR1 SGHAT and CDR2 FQNNGV. CDR3 length: 17 residues. CDR3 sequence (DNA): TGTGCCAGCACCTTAGGGACAGGGACCGGTGGGGCCAACGTCCTGACTTTC. Protein sequence: CASTLGTGTGGANVLTF. Using reference TRBV11-2 and TRBJ2-6 for the parts outside the CDR3, the full variable domain is EAGVAQSPRYKIIEKRQSVAFWCNPISGHATLYWYQQILGQGPKLLIQFQNNGVVDDSQLPKDRFSAERLKGVDSTLKIQPAKLEDSAVYLCASTLGTGTGGANVLTFGAGSRLTVL.

CDR3 in DNA: TGCAGCGTTGACCGCAGGATTAGAGGCACAGATACGCAGTATTTT. Translation: CSVDRRIRGTDTQYF. This rearrangement joins TRBV29-1 to TRBJ2-3; D not certain. CDR1 SQVTM and CDR2 ANQGSEA come from the germline V gene. CDR3 length equals 15 residues. Between the trimmed V and J ends, which lost 3 bases and 1 base, there was a span of 14 bases.

This clonotype was observed a few times. The chain carries TRBV4-1 and TRBJ2-1, with 11 bases fitting TRBD2. This CDR3 is 14 amino acids long. Germline CDR1 and CDR2: MGHRA and YSYEKL. V was pared by 3 bases and J by 7 bases, with 2 bases of the junction left unmatched. CDR3 in amino acids: CASSQRLAGNEQFF. In DNA, the CDR3 is TGCGCCAGCAGCCAGAGACTAGCGGGGAATGAGCAGTTCTTC.

As regards this clonotype: One junction end disagrees with the germline gene, perhaps due to a read error. The chain links TRBV5-4 to TRBJ2-1, with D possibly being TRBD2 (5 bases). Germline V gene sequence: CDR1 SGHNT, CDR2 YYREEE (reference sequence). This CDR3 has 15 residues. CDR3: CASSLGGSSFYEQFF. DNA for the CDR3: TGTGCCAGCAGCTTGGGAGGGTCTTCGTTTTATGAACAGTTCTTC.

This rearrangement joins TRBV13 to TRBJ1-1, with D maybe TRBD1 (6 bases). This CDR3 contains 15 residues. V was pared by 8 bases and J by 5 bases, with 21 bases between. Germline V gene lookup returns CDR1 PRHDT and CDR2 FYEKMQ (reference sequence). The CDR3 nucleotides are TGTGCCAGCGGCGGGGGGGCGGGGCAAAATACTGAAGCTTTCTTT. It is translated as CASGGGAGQNTEAFF.

Worth noting for this clonotype: The junction and the germline gene differ at one end; a read error may be behind it. CDR3 protein: CVSSLGGRTEAFF. The CDR3, as DNA: TGTGTCAGCAGCTTGGGGGGGCGCACTGAAGCTTTCTTT. The V gene is TRBV5-4, the J gene TRBJ1-1, with D perhaps TRBD1 (6 bases). The CDR3 has 13 amino acids. Germline V gene lookup returns CDR1 SGHNT and CDR2 YYREEE (reference sequence).

This clonotype has just one count. A clone one base away is much larger, so this may be a read error. In nucleotides, the CDR3 is TGTGCCAGCAGTGTCCGACATGAATCTGGGGCCAACGTCCTGACTTTC. Amino acids: CASSVRHESGANVLTF. This chain joins TRBV6-6 and TRBJ2-6; D is undetermined. CDR3 length: 16 residues. Per the germline V gene, CDR1 is MNHNY and CDR2 is SVGAGI (reference sequence). V was clipped by 5 bases and J by 1 base, with 12 bases between them.

This clonotype was recorded a few times. An end of the junction differs from the germline gene, which may be a read error. The genes are TRBV6-5 and TRBJ2-7; D perhaps matches TRBD1 (6 bases). Per germline, CDR1 MNHEY and CDR2 SVGAGI. This CDR3 contains 15 residues. CDR3 in amino acids: CARSYKDSSFYEQYF. CDR3 in DNA: TGTGCCAGGAGTTACAAGGACAGCAGCTTCTACGAGCAGTACTTT.

The sample holds a few counts of this clonotype. The chain carries TRBV28 and TRBJ1-4; D perhaps matches TRBD1 (5 bases). The V end was cut by 8 bases, the J end by 8 bases, with 18 bases between. The CDR3 totals 14 residues. The germline V gene encodes CDR1 MDHEN and CDR2 SYDVKM. In nucleotides, the CDR3 is TGTGCCAGCTCCGTACAGTTGGGGGGGGAAAAACTGTTTTTT. Translation gives CASSVQLGGEKLFF.

This rearrangement joins TRBV9 to TRBJ2-4; 8 nucleotides agree with TRBD2. The CDR3 runs to 15 residues. V lost 3 bases to trimming and J lost 5 bases; unmatched junction nucleotides: 7. The germline CDR1 and CDR2 sequences are SGDLS and YYNGEE. The CDR3 here is CASSARGRRENIQYF. CDR3 DNA sequence: TGTGCCAGCAGCGCCCGCGGGAGGAGGGAAAACATTCAGTACTTC.